This record concerns one T cell receptor (beta chain) sequence. Its binding antigen is unknown. Qualities for individual bases were not recorded, and no much larger clone is one base off. Ficoll-Paque density gradient centrifugation was used to isolate PBMCs. The data are from a study of T-cell memory formation after mild COVID-19 (dated by TCRdb to the early 2020s). Concerning the study at large: TCR sequence clusters from the two donors were largely donor specific. Longitudinal TCRalpha and TCRbeta repertoire sequencing tracked T-cell clones expanding and contracting after mild COVID-19 in two donors. Two young, previously healthy adult volunteers, one female and one male, were included in the cohort.

Instrument used: Illumina NovaSeq 6000. TCRalpha and TCRbeta cDNA libraries were constructed by 5'RACE with constant-segment primers, with sample barcodes and unique molecular identifiers being introduced. RNA was extracted from every sample with Trizol reagent. The libraries were amplified in two PCR steps, and the second step added a second sample barcode and Illumina TruSeq adapters. The libraries were sequenced on an Illumina NovaSeq using 2 x 150 bp paired-end reads. In the original analysis: Demultiplexing of reads and collapsing into UMI-guided consensus sequences were performed with migec v1.2.7. Using mixcr v2.1.11, UMI consensuses were aligned to TRA and TRB V and J templates and then assembled into clonotypes. Expanded or contracted clonotypes were those called significant by both edgeR and NoisET, with noise models trained on biological replicates. For edgeR calls, the cutoffs were a false discovery rate-adjusted p below 0.01 and a log2 fold-change threshold of 1. As an exploratory analysis of dynamics, max-normalized trajectories of the 1000 most abundant clonotypes were examined with PCA combined with hierarchical clustering. Separately sequenced CD4+ and CD8+ repertoires were used to assign a CD4 or CD8 phenotype to each responding clone. The public reads were reanalyzed by TCRdb: fastp trimming at Q25, MiXCR alignment, in-frame beta chains only. Every CDR3 protein is listed once, alongside the most common genes and DNA of its rows. The V and J calls and clone size are TCRdb's, not the authors'. A total of approximately 88,000 distinct CDR3 sequences appear in this sample, roughly 23% of them only once. The ten largest clones capture under 45% of the sample.

Counted from cysteine to phenylalanine, this CDR3 has 13 amino acids. Only CDR3 DNA remains: 39 bases, in frame from the first base. The germline V gene provides CDR1 SNHLY and CDR2 FYNNEI. V is pared back by 1 base and J by 7 bases, with 8 bases lying between the germline termini. What the authors observed across the whole study: Clones contracting from day 15 to 85 had balanced CD4/CD8 phenotypes, while a second wave expanding from day 15 to 37 was biased towards CD4+. Some responding clones were detected in pre-infection memory, which suggested that pre-existing cross-reactive memory T cells had joined the SARS-CoV-2 response. The study included only a couple of mild cases, and larger cohorts that include severe cases with pre-infection samples were judged to be necessary. Whether the second-wave clones peaking on day 37 were SARS-CoV-2 specific was not confirmed. Contracting CD4+ clones were located mainly in the CM and EM memory subsets, whereas CD8+ clones were found to be enriched in EMRA.

The sequence joins TRBV2 to TRBJ1-5; the D segment cannot be called with confidence. What was sequenced was PBMCs or a T cell subset sorted from them (not recorded which). The TCR was taken from a man aged 18 to 29 who had mild COVID-19 (a few samples of this study predate the infection). The sample titles of this study are shuffled in the database, so cell type and time point are left out; the donor was told from shared clones. CDR3 protein: CASSEGAAQPQHF. In nucleotide form, the sequence is TGTGCCAGCAGTGAAGGGGCGGCCCAGCCCCAGCATTTT.